This TCR beta chain originates from a study of metastatic and nonmetastatic thyroid tumors. In the study overall: Across peripheral blood and tumor or nodule tissue samples taken from malignant and benign thyroid patients, the repertoires were compared with one another. Regarding the study as a whole: In both blood and tumor samples, TCR beta diversity was reported significantly higher for malignant than benign nodules.

CDR1 is SGHTA, CDR2 FQGNSA, per germline. The ends were cut back, 3 bases at V and 2 bases at J, with 14 bases in the middle. This CDR3 contains 15 residues. Authors' methods: Using the CDR3 differences seen across clinicopathological groups, the authors built a distant-metastasis classifier for papillary thyroid cancer, which was meant to discriminate distant-metastatic patients. TCRdb re-called the PCR reads via MiXCR. Here the V and J calls rest on TCRdb's processing, not on the authors' analysis. The table includes under 5,000 clones, 35% detected once. On this clone itself: Its antigen is currently unknown.

Each patient went into thyroid surgery without having received any treatment. The rearrangement uses TRBV7-2 and TRBJ2-7; D gene uncertain. The sequenced sample consisted of adjacent normal tissue. This TCR was sampled from a male donor with papillary thyroid cancer or a benign thyroid nodule (not recorded which). Some clones in this sample may be carry-over from other donors' samples. CDR3 in amino acids: CASSLLAASTYEQYF. The CDR3 bases are TGTGCCAGCAGCTTGCTGGCTGCCTCTACCTACGAGCAGTACTTC.